This T cell receptor (beta chain) was recovered during a study of beta chain features in type 1 diabetes. In this sample, this clone turned up many times. As every portion of the isolated RNA was reverse transcribed, the sequencing read expressed TCRB transcripts. Here immunoSEQ multiplex PCR was the method, and the copy in TCRdb shows in-frame clones only, minus some. This sample has 310,000 or so clones, with less than 10% found just once. CDR1 and CDR2 (germline): SGHTA, FQGNSA. J was trimmed by 7 bases and V by 4 bases; bases with no gene match: 7. The CDR3 is made up of 15 amino acids. The V gene is TRBV7-2, the J gene TRBJ2-1; 10 positions agree with TRBD1. Specimen: central memory CD4+ T cells from blood. The TCR originated in a woman aged 18-35 years in good health. The CDR3 DNA reads TGTGCCAGCAGCTATGACAGGGGGCGGGATAATGAGCAGTTCTTC. Translating it yields CASSYDRGRDNEQFF.